These T cell receptor beta chains were read from a single sample in a study of radiation and T cells in renal cell carcinoma. Clones were sequenced by immunoSEQ multiplex PCR, and TCRdb holds only the in-frame ones, with some missing. There are approximately 150,000 clones in the sample; roughly 80% occur only once, and under 25% lies in the top ten. Source: blood, taken from a patient whose treatment included radiotherapy and nephrectomy. These receptors were collected from a woman between 50 and 59 years old with renal cell carcinoma. CDR3s include the opening cysteine and the closing phenylalanine or tryptophan. The D gene is left open where the match is weak. Clone size is stated in some rows and not others, as once, few, many or a class when expanded.

d_call | j_call | clone_size | v_call | cdr3_aa | cdr3_nt
. | TRBJ2-7 | . | TRBV28 | CASSFGVYEQYF | TGTGCCAGCAGTTTTGGGGTCTACGAGCAGTACTTC
TRBD2 | TRBJ2-1 | . | TRBV9 | CASSVEASGGNEQFF | TGTGCCAGCAGCGTAGAGGCTAGCGGGGGCAATGAGCAGTTCTTC
. | TRBJ1-3 | . | TRBV7-9 | CASSLVPGRSGRNTIYF | TGTGCCAGCAGCTTAGTACCGGGCCGCTCTGGTAGAAACACCATATATTTT
TRBD1 | TRBJ1-4 | . | TRBV27 | CASARGDRYNEKLFF | TGTGCCAGCGCACGAGGGGACAGATATAATGAAAAACTGTTTTTT
. | TRBJ1-2 | . | TRBV4-3 | CASSQLARESGYTF | TGCGCCAGCAGCCAATTGGCCCGGGAGAGTGGCTACACCTTC
TRBD1 | TRBJ1-6 | . | TRBV5-1 | CATAPRTGDSPLHF | TGCGCCACCGCCCCCAGGACAGGGGATTCACCCCTCCACTTT
. | TRBJ2-1 | . | TRBV7-6 | CASSFTLADEQFF | TGTGCCAGCAGCTTTACACTAGCCGATGAGCAGTTCTTC
. | TRBJ2-5 | few | TRBV9 | CASSVASGGILETQYF | TGTGCCAGCAGCGTAGCTTCGGGGGGCATCTTGGAGACCCAGTACTTC
. | TRBJ2-2 | . | TRBV18 | CASSPPAGTGELFF | TGTGCCAGCTCACCACCCGCGGGAACCGGGGAGCTGTTTTTT
TRBD1 | TRBJ1-5 | . | TRBV6-6 | CASSYSDRGVRQPQHF | TGTGCCAGCAGTTATTCGGACAGGGGCGTTCGGCAGCCCCAGCATTTT
. | TRBJ1-5 | . | TRBV18 | CASSPGNSNQPQHF | TGTGCCAGCTCACCAGGGAATAGCAATCAGCCCCAGCATTTT
. | TRBJ2-7 | . | TRBV5-1 | CASSLGLAGEQYF | TGCGCCAGCAGCTTGGGGCTAGCAGGAGAGCAGTACTTC
TRBD2 | TRBJ2-7 | . | TRBV9 | CASSVVAGKVNEQYF | TGTGCCAGCAGCGTAGTAGCGGGGAAAGTAAACGAGCAGTACTTC
TRBD2 | TRBJ2-3 | once | TRBV9 | CASRQGLAGSTDTQYF | TGTGCCAGCAGACAGGGACTAGCGGGAAGCACAGATACGCAGTATTTT
TRBD1 | TRBJ1-6 | . | TRBV5-1 | CASSHRTGEDSPLHF | TGCGCCAGCAGCCATCGGACAGGGGAGGATTCACCCCTCCACTTT
. | TRBJ1-1 | . | TRBV5-1 | CASSRILGDGAFF | TGCGCCAGCAGCCGAATTCTGGGGGACGGGGCTTTCTTT
TRBD1 | TRBJ1-2 | . | TRBV2 | CASSGVDRGSYTF | TGTGCCAGCAGCGGGGTGGACAGGGGGAGCTACACCTTC
. | TRBJ2-5 | . | TRBV30 | CAWSAGWTETQYF | TGTGCCTGGAGCGCAGGGTGGACAGAGACCCAGTACTTC
. | TRBJ1-1 | . | TRBV5-4 | CASNNPGQKNTEAFF | TGTGCCAGCAACAACCCAGGACAGAAGAACACTGAAGCTTTCTTT
. | TRBJ2-5 | . | TRBV4-1 | CASRRQGAETQYF | TGCGCCAGCAGGCGTCAGGGTGCGGAGACCCAGTACTTC
. | TRBJ2-3 | . | TRBV29-1 | CSVARGVGDTQYF | TGCAGCGTGGCCAGGGGAGTTGGAGATACGCAGTATTTT
TRBD1 | TRBJ1-6 | . | TRBV6-6 | CASRDRVGSPLHF | TGTGCCAGCAGAGACAGGGTCGGGTCACCCCTCCACTTT
TRBD1 | TRBJ1-2 | . | TRBV4-1 | CASKLGQDYGYTF | TGCGCCAGCAAGTTAGGACAGGACTATGGCTACACCTTC
. | TRBJ1-1 | . | TRBV7-9 | CASSTENTEAFF | TGTGCCAGCAGTACAGAGAACACTGAAGCTTTCTTT
. | TRBJ2-7 | . | TRBV2 | CASSERPESYEQYF | TGTGCCAGCAGTGAGCGGCCAGAGTCTTACGAGCAGTACTTC
TRBD1 | TRBJ1-6 | . | TRBV19 | CASRHPGQGNSPLHF | TGTGCCAGTAGGCACCCGGGACAGGGAAATTCACCCCTCCACTTT
. | TRBJ1-2 | . | TRBV4-3 | CASSQDYYGYTF | TGCGCCAGCAGCCAAGATTACTATGGCTACACCTTC
. | TRBJ1-4 | . | TRBV7-8 | CASSPTGYEKLFF | TGTGCCAGCAGCCCCACAGGGTATGAAAAACTGTTTTTT